The sequence of this TCR beta chain was determined in a study of blood T cells in healthy people across ages (dated by TCRdb to between 2014 and 2016). Background on the whole study: In model experiments, roughly one uniquely barcoded TCR beta cDNA molecule per two T cells was captured by template switching. The study measured age-related changes in TCR beta repertoire diversity using deep sequencing normalized with unique cDNA molecular identifiers. The donors were split into four age groups: young (average about 15 years), middle-aged (about 40), aged (approximately 59) and long-lived (about 74). Using the same blood draw, the study looked at two additional independent replicas of 1 million unique cDNA reads for two donors, one aged 18 to 30 and the other aged 80 or older. The paper as a whole reports these results and caveats: A strong correlation was found between observed TCR beta diversity and the percentage of naive T cells measured by flow cytometry. Bulk unsorted PBMC profiling prevented conclusive comparison of naive and antigen-experienced compartments. Estimates of total diversity from one million sequenced T cells were regarded as lower bounds and underestimates. Compared with the aged group, more naive CD4+ T cells, fewer expanded clones and increased TCR diversity were shown by the long-lived group, suggesting age selection. As age increased, observed TCR beta diversity per million T cells dropped in a roughly linear way, and a significant reduction was already evident by age 40. Because the CMV infection status of the donors was unknown, age-related changes in expanded clonotypes may potentially have been confounded.

The germline V gene yields ENHRY for CDR1 and SYGVKD for CDR2. V is clipped by 5 bases and J by 0 bases, and the sequence between their germline boundaries is 10 bases long. Taken from cysteine to phenylalanine, the CDR3 has 14 residues. The retained sequence is limited to the CDR3, 42 bases, with the frame set at the first base. A word on this clonotype: The antigen this receptor binds is unknown. No per-base quality is available; no much larger clone lies one base away.

The 39 donors, aged 6 to 90 years, were systemically healthy Caucasian individuals from Russia. Each donor gave roughly 11 milliliters of peripheral blood, drawn into EDTA-treated Vacutainer tubes. Ficoll-Paque density-gradient centrifugation was used to isolate PBMCs, with at least 6.5 million per sample. Total RNA, at least 6 micrograms per sample, was extracted from PBMCs with Trizol reagent. For every donor, flow cytometry on a PBMC aliquot measured the percentage of naive CD45RAhigh/CD27high T cells. The library was made by 5' RACE. TCRdb records Illumina HiSeq 2500 as the sequencer. A second PCR of about 7 to 12 cycles was performed with a sample-barcoded 5' primer and a J-beta primer mix. Each TCR beta cDNA molecule received a unique molecular identifier from a template-switch 5' adaptor carrying 12 random nucleotides. Each sample yielded at least 2.5 million CDR3-containing paired-end reads. The Mint cDNA synthesis kit, primed by a TRBC-specific oligonucleotide, was used to synthesize first-strand cDNA from all RNA. After uracil-DNA glycosylase treatment, a first 18-cycle PCR used universal primers M1SS and BC2_uni_R on all cDNA. As for how the authors treated the data: Each sample was normalized by randomly selecting 1 million high-quality reads, each carrying a distinct molecular identifier. Reads with shared molecular identifiers were discarded instead of being binned into consensus sequences. CDR3 identification, clonotype clustering and error correction used MiTCR with a Q25 quality threshold and the strictest error-elimination algorithm. A nonparametric unseen species model with Euler transformation was used to estimate a lower bound on total TCR beta diversity. TCRdb took the public reads, trimmed them with fastp at Q25, ran MiXCR for clone calling and kept in-frame beta chains. Every CDR3 protein is listed once, alongside the most common genes and DNA of its rows. The V and J calls follow TCRdb's processing rather than the paper's. The table for this sample lists around 800,000 distinct CDR3 sequences; around 24% of them were counted only once. Of the sample, roughly 3.1% falls within the top ten clones.

This sample also appeared in a second study, on T cells of mothers and their children. As the second study states: Nine systemically healthy Caucasian individuals served as donors, namely three mothers together with their six children. cDNA synthesis used all of the extracted RNA, with 1.5 ug of RNA in each 15 ul reaction. Sample barcodes and 2-4 random nucleotides were added via the M1S primer in the second PCR. More than 8.5 million TCR beta CDR3 reads were obtained from each mother, and millions of reads were obtained from each child. In both related and unrelated pairs, thymic selection shapes the output of TCR recombination in a similar way, with inherited differences having only a minor effect. Related mother-child pairs always showed normalized repertoire overlap that was slightly higher than in unrelated mother-child pairs, though the difference was never significant. Persistent microchimeric T cell clones were not detected, at a sensitivity of 85 to 100 clones per million clonotypes. Deep NGS was used in the study to compare the TCR beta repertoires of mothers and children and to look for features that separate related mother-child pairs from unrelated individuals. On average, the children were roughly 11 +/- 4 years old, while the mothers were roughly 36 +/- 4 years old. After adapters were ligated using NEBNext reagents, the libraries underwent 100+100 nt paired-end sequencing on an Illumina HiSeq 2000. To prevent cross-contamination, the mother and child libraries were prepared one month apart and sequenced in separate runs. Between roughly 500,000 and 2,300,000 distinct TCR beta clonotypes were identified per donor. Naive TCR beta clonotypes were estimated from low-frequency clonotypes matched to each donor's FACS-determined naive share, without sorting.

Sequencing was done on a sample of blood. This TCR came from a boy between 10 and 17 years old in good health. Rearrangement joined TRBV10-3 to TRBJ1-1; the D gene remains uncertain. CDR3 reads: CAISLAPMNTEAFF. The DNA sequence reads TGTGCCATCAGTCTTGCCCCTATGAACACTGAAGCTTTCTTT.